These 16 T cell receptor beta chains share one sample of origin, sequenced in a study of beta chain features in type 1 diabetes. The whole isolated RNA underwent reverse transcription, so sequencing captured expressed TCRB transcripts. The data were produced by immunoSEQ multiplex PCR, yet TCRdb's version contains in-frame clones alone and is incomplete. This table has hundreds of thousands of clones, around 14% appearing once. What was sequenced was naive CD4+ T cells from blood. These receptors came from a man in his thirties or forties in good health.

This clone was seen repeatedly, ten times or more. The genes are TRBV29-1 and TRBJ2-1; TRBD1 matches 9 bases. V shed 6 bases and J 14 bases; nucleotides not matched to a gene: 11. The germline V gene has CDR1 SQVTM and CDR2 ANQGSEA. The CDR3 is 12 amino acids. CDR3 amino acids: CSVVQGAAREFF. DNA for the CDR3: TGCAGCGTCGTACAGGGGGCGGCTAGAGAGTTCTTC.

This clone was counted between two and nine times. The chain uses TRBV2 and TRBJ2-1, with 8 bases aligning to TRBD2. This CDR3 has 14 amino acids. Germline V gives CDR1 SNHLY, CDR2 FYNNEI. V lost 11 bases to trimming and J lost 7 bases; unmatched junction nucleotides: 13. CDR3 sequence: CAGRQGGRYNEQFF. CDR3 nucleotides: TGTGCCGGCCGGCAAGGCGGGAGGTATAATGAGCAGTTCTTC.

A remark on this clone: Other DNA sequences of this sample code for an identical CDR3. The rearrangement uses TRBV9 and TRBJ2-3; the D gene is possibly TRBD2 (6 bases). The length of the CDR3 is 16 residues. In germline, CDR1 is SGDLS, CDR2 YYNGEE. V lost 1 base and J lost 0, with 12 bases in between. The CDR3 reads CASSVIGRASTDTQYF. The CDR3 DNA reads TGTGCCAGCAGCGTAATCGGGAGAGCTAGCACAGATACGCAGTATTTT.

This clone has only a few counts. The rearrangement joins TRBV18 to TRBJ2-5; D remains unclear. This CDR3 has 15 residues. Germline V gene lookup returns CDR1 KGHSH and CDR2 LQKENI. Trimming took 3 bases from V and 5 from J, leaving 16 bases between them. The CDR3 loop reads CASSPQRLAMETQYF. The DNA for the CDR3 is TGTGCCAGCTCACCTCAACGGTTGGCCATGGAGACCCAGTACTTC.

V gene TRBV14 combines with J gene TRBJ2-3; 8 nucleotides line up with TRBD2. The CDR3 contains 15 residues. V lost 4 bases and J lost 2; bases outside the gene matches: 5. Germline values: CDR1 SGHDN, CDR2 FVKESK. The CDR3 loop reads CASSRSGGYTDTQYF. CDR3 in DNA: TGTGCCAGCAGCCGAAGCGGGGGATACACAGATACGCAGTATTTT.

This clone occurred a few times. A much larger clone is a single base away; this may be a read error. Other DNA sequences from this sample encode an identical CDR3 as well. The CDR3 coding sequence is TGTGCCAGCAGCTCCAAAGAGACCCAGTACTTC. This encodes CASSSKETQYF. This sequence joins TRBV5-4 and TRBJ2-5; D gene ambiguous. From germline, CDR1 is SGHNT and CDR2 YYREEE (reference sequence). The CDR3 sequence is 11 residues long. V dropped 3 bases and J dropped 3 bases, with 3 bases sitting between them.

The chain employs TRBV15 and TRBJ2-2, with TRBD2 identical over 8 bases. The germline V gene encodes CDR1 LNHNV and CDR2 YYDKDF (reference sequence). Unmatched junction bases numbered 4, after V lost 5 bases and J lost 5 bases. The CDR3 is 14 residues long. The CDR3 is CATSAGLGTGELFF. CDR3 nucleotide sequence: TGTGCCACCAGCGCGGGACTAGGGACCGGGGAGCTGTTTTTT.

This clone turned up a few times. The chain combines TRBV30 with TRBJ1-5; D not certain. The length of the CDR3 is 13 residues. V lost 5 bases to trimming and J lost 0 bases, with 8 bases between them. Germline CDR1 is GTSNPN and CDR2 is SVGIG (reference sequence). CDR3 DNA sequence: TGTGCCTGGCGTGGAGATAGCAATCAGCCCCAGCATTTT. Translated: CAWRGDSNQPQHF.

This clone appeared a few times. In nucleotides, the CDR3 is TGTGCCAGCAGCCTGGACCTCAATCAGCCCCAGCATTTT. Amino acids: CASSLDLNQPQHF. The chain uses TRBV5-4 and TRBJ1-5; D not certain. CDR3 length equals 13 residues. Trimming cost V 4 bases and J 3 bases, with 8 bases left between them. In germline, CDR1 is SGHNT, CDR2 YYREEE (reference sequence).

This chain links TRBV4-2 with TRBJ2-1; D perhaps matches TRBD1 (5 bases). V was trimmed by 0 bases and J by 7 bases, leaving 10 bases between them. The CDR3 runs to 14 residues. The germline CDR1 and CDR2 sequences are LGHNA and YNFKEQ. The CDR3 reads CASSQDIHRNEQFF. The CDR3 bases are TGTGCCAGCAGCCAAGATATCCACAGGAATGAGCAGTTCTTC.

The genes are TRBV4-1 and TRBJ2-7, with D possibly being TRBD1 (5 bases). The CDR3 extends over 16 amino acids. The germline gives CDR1 MGHRA, CDR2 YSYEKL. The germline V and J ends were trimmed by 0 bases and 2 bases, with 14 bases remaining between them. The CDR3 DNA reads TGCGCCAGCAGCCAAGATAACTCAGGGATGGCCTACGAGCAGTACTTC. Translating gives CASSQDNSGMAYEQYF.

This sequence joins TRBV25-1 and TRBJ2-3; D uncertain. Germline CDR1 and CDR2: MGHDK and SYGVNS. This CDR3 region has 15 residues. V gave up 3 bases and J gave up 0 bases, with 10 bases separating them. The CDR3 region has the DNA TGTGCCAGCAGTGACCTACCTTTAAGCACAGATACGCAGTATTTT. Its protein product is CASSDLPLSTDTQYF.

J is TRBJ1-1 and V is TRBV13; D is unclear. The CDR3 has 13 amino acids. The germline V gene has CDR1 PRHDT and CDR2 FYEKMQ (reference sequence). V dropped 3 bases and J dropped 7 bases, with 12 bases sitting between them. The CDR3 spells CASSFGLWGEAFF. DNA of the CDR3: TGTGCCAGCAGCTTCGGCTTATGGGGTGAAGCTTTCTTT.

V and J are TRBV27 and TRBJ2-7; possible D gene TRBD1, 5 bases. CDR3 size: 12 residues. Germline lookup yields CDR1 MNHEY and CDR2 SMNVEV (reference sequence). V dropped 8 bases and J dropped 7 bases, with 15 bases sitting between them. In DNA form, the CDR3 reads TGTGCCAGCTCCTGGGGCCGAGGAGAGCAGTACTTC. Translation gives CASSWGRGEQYF.

The J gene is TRBJ1-2, the V gene TRBV20-1, with D hard to call. The CDR3 is 10 residues long. Trimming took off 2 bases at V and 7 bases at J, with 5 bases between the two ends. Germline V CDR1 and CDR2: DFQATT, SNEGSKA (reference sequence). This chain's CDR3 is CSARHSGYTF. The CDR3 DNA follows: TGCAGTGCTAGACATTCTGGCTACACCTTC.

In its sample, this clone was seen a few times. The rearrangement uses TRBV7-2 and TRBJ2-2, with a tentative D call TRBD2 (5 bases). The CDR3 contains 15 residues. The germline V gene encodes CDR1 SGHTA and CDR2 FQGNSA. V dropped 1 base and J dropped 6 bases, with 12 bases sitting between them. The DNA of the CDR3 is TGTGCCAGCAGCTTAGTTACCGGGGAAGCCGGGGAGCTGTTTTTT. Its translation is CASSLVTGEAGELFF.